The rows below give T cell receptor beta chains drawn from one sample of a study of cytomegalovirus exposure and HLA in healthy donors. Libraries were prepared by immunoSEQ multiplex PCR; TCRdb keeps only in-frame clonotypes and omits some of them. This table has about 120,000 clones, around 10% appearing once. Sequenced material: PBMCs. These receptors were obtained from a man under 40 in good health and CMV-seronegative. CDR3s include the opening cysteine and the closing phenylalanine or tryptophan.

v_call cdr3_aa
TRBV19 CASSMGQGNEQFF
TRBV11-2 CASSLDRTANYGYTF
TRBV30 CAWTHPAAGGDQPQHF
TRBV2 CASTRTGQGYYEQYF
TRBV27 CASSPDRAYSYEQYF
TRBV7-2 CASSLSGVGYNEQFF
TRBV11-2 CASSSPGARGQETQYF
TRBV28 CASSVEEYYEQYF
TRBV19 CASSIMGSQTEAFF
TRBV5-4 CASSSGMSSYEQYF
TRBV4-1 CASSLPSINEQFF
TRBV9 CASSEGVKDGTWETQYF
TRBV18 CASSLGQKNTGELFF
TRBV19 CASSTPRIGEGLGTDTQYF
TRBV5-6 CASSLIGGTNTGELFF
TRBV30 CAWSENGQTTNQPQHF
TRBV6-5 CASSPGDLQGETQYF
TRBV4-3 CASSQGRGLTGELFF
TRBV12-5 CASGLKFNRTYEQYF
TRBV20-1 CSARTAYEQYF
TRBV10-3 CATNPGGTGTEAFF
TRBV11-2 CASSSGTLTRTGNGETQYF
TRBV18 CASSPPTSGVQETQYF
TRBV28 CASSSLPGTGEKTQYF
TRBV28 CASRRTSGRMNTQYF
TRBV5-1 CASSLRQGGSEAFF